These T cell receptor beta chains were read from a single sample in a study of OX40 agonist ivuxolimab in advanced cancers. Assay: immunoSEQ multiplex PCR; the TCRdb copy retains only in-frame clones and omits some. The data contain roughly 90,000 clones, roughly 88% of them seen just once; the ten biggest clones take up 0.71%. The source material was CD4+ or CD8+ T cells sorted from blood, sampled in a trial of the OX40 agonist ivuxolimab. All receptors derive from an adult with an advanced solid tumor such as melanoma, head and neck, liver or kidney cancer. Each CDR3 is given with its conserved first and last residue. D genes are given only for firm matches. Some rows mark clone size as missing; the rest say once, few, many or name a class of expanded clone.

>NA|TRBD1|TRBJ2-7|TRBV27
TGTGCCACCAGTAGAGTACAGGGGGCCTACTACGAGCAGTACTTC
CATSRVQGAYYEQYF
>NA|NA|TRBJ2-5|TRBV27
TGTGCCAGCAACCCCCCTGGGAATAAAGAGACCCAGTACTTC
CASNPPGNKETQYF
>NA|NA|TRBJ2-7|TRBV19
TGTGCCAGTAGTAGCTACAGGGCCAACGAGCAGTACTTC
CASSSYRANEQYF
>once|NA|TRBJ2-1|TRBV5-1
TGCGCCAGCAGCTTGGTGGGGAACTCCTACAATGAGCAGTTCTTC
CASSLVGNSYNEQFF
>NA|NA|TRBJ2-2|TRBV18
TGTGCCAGCTCACGACAGGGGACGGGAAGCGGGAGAGGCACCGGGGAGCTGTTTTTT
CASSRQGTGSGRGTGELFF
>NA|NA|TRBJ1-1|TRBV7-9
TGTGCCAGCAGCTTTTCGGGGGACGGTGAAGCTTTCTTT
CASSFSGDGEAFF
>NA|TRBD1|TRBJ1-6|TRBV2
TGTGCCAGCAGCCGACAGGGGGGCTCACCCCTCCACTTT
CASSRQGGSPLHF
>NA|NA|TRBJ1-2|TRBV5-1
TGCGCCAGCAGCAACAGGGTTGAGGATGGCTACACCTTC
CASSNRVEDGYTF
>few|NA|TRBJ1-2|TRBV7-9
TGTGCCAGCAGCTTCTTTGACAGGAATGGCTACACCTTC
CASSFFDRNGYTF
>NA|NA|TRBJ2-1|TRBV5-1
TGCGCCAGCAGCTTGGCGGACGGTCGCTCCTACAATGAGCAGTTCTTC
CASSLADGRSYNEQFF
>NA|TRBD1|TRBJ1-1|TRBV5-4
TGTGCCAGCACCAGACAGGGAGTGAACACTGAAGCTTTCTTT
CASTRQGVNTEAFF
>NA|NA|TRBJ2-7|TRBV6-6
TGTGCCAGCAGTTACCTGGGCGGGACTGAGCAGTACTTC
CASSYLGGTEQYF
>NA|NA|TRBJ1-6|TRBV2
TGTGCCAGCAATGGGGGGATGGGGTATTCACCCCTCCACTTT
CASNGGMGYSPLHF
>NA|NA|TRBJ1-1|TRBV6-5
TGTGCCAGCAGCCCAAGAGGAGAGGAGACTGAAGCTTTCTTT
CASSPRGEETEAFF
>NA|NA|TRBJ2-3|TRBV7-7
TGTGCCAGCAGCCCAGTCGGGTGGGATACGCAGTATTTT
CASSPVGWDTQYF
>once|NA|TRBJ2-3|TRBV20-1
TGCAGTGCTAGTCATTTAGATACGCAGTATTTT
CSASHLDTQYF
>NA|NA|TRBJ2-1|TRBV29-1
TGCAGCGTTGTGGGCGGGGTAGACTCCTACAATGAGCAGTTCTTC
CSVVGGVDSYNEQFF
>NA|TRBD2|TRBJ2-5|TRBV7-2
TGTGCCAGCAGCTTACAGCGGGGGTCCCAAGAGACCCAGTACTTC
CASSLQRGSQETQYF
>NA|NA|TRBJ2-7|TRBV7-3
TGTGCCAGCAGCTTAGGGGTAGCACGGCGCGAGCAGTACTTC
CASSLGVARREQYF
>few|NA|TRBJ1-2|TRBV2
TGTGCCAGCACCTACAGCTATGGCTACACCTTC
CASTYSYGYTF
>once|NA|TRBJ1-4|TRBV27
TGTGCCAGCAGTCCCCGGGGGGACTATAATGAAAAACTGTTTTTT
CASSPRGDYNEKLFF
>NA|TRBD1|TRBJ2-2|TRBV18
TGTGCCAGCTCATTGGGACAGGGGAACGTCGGGGAGCTGTTTTTT
CASSLGQGNVGELFF
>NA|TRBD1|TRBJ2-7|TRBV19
TGTGCCAGTAGTATCACCAGGGGGCAAACCTACGAGCAGTACTTC
CASSITRGQTYEQYF
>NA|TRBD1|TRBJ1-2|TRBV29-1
TGCAGCGTTGGGCCTTCTCCAGGGGGCGTTCACTATGGCTACACCTTC
CSVGPSPGGVHYGYTF
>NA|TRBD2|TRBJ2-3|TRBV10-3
TGTGCCATCAGTGAGTCAGGGACTACTATATTCACAGATACGCAGTATTTT
CAISESGTTIFTDTQYF
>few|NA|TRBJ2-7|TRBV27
TGTGCCAGCAGTTTGGGCTACGAGCAGTACTTC
CASSLGYEQYF
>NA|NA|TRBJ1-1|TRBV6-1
TGTGCCAGCACCCTAAAGGGGACTGAAGCTTTCTTT
CASTLKGTEAFF
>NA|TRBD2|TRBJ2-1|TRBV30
TGTGCCTGGAGCGCGGGGGGTGTATATGAGCAGTTCTTC
CAWSAGGVYEQFF
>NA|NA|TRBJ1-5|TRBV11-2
TGTGCCAGCAGCTCCCGAATGACGGGGCAGCCCCAGCATTTT
CASSSRMTGQPQHF
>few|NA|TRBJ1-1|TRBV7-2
TGTGCCAGCAGCTTACGGAGGGGTGTGGACACTGAAGCTTTCTTT
CASSLRRGVDTEAFF
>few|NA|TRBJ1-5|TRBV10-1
TGCGCCAGCTACCATCAGCCCCAGCATTTT
CASYHQPQHF
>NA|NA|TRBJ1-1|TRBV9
TGTGCCAGCAGCGTAGATGAGGGGCGAAACACTGAAGCTTTCTTT
CASSVDEGRNTEAFF
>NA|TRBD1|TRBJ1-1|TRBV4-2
TGTGCCAGCAGCCAAGATGACAGGGATGCTTTCTTT
CASSQDDRDAFF
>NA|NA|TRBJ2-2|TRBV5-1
TGCGCCAGCAGCCATGGGAACAGCGCGAACACCGGGGAGCTGTTTTTT
CASSHGNSANTGELFF